This T cell receptor (beta chain) was recovered during a study of cytomegalovirus exposure and HLA in healthy donors. PCR was performed using 60 Vbeta and 13 Jbeta primers. Sequenced by immunoSEQ multiplex PCR; TCRdb stores in-frame clones only, minus some. The repertoire table contains some 64,000 clones. Germline V gene lookup returns CDR1 SGHAT and CDR2 FQNNGV. The CDR3 length is 13 residues. The ends lost 3 bases at V and 7 bases at J; junction bases unmatched: 2. This TCR came from a woman in her twenties or thirties in good health and CMV-seronegative. Sequencing used PBMCs. V usage is TRBV11-2 and J usage is TRBJ2-1; 8 bases agree with TRBD1. The CDR3 coding sequence is TGTGCCAGCAGCTTGGGGGACAGGAATGAGCAGTTCTTC. Translated: CASSLGDRNEQFF.